This T cell receptor (beta chain) was recovered during a study of blood T cells in healthy people across ages (dated by TCRdb to the mid-2010s). Looking at the study overall: In model experiments, template switching captured roughly one uniquely barcoded TCR beta cDNA molecule for every two T cells. Age-related changes in TCR beta repertoire diversity were measured in the study by deep sequencing normalized with unique cDNA molecular identifiers. Donors were grouped into four age groups: young (average 16 years), middle-aged (roughly 38), aged (about 59) and long-lived (just over 80). To avoid experimental bias, donors of different ages were randomly spread across the sequencing lanes. Using the same blood draw, the study looked at two additional independent replicas of 1 million unique cDNA reads for two donors, one aged 18 to 30 and the other aged 80 or older. Overall study results and their limits: The CMV infection status of donors was not known, potentially confounding age-related changes in expanded clonotypes. Compared with the aged group, the long-lived group had more naive CD4+ T cells, fewer expanded clones and increased TCR diversity, a pattern suggesting age selection. Total diversity estimates from one million sequenced T cells were considered lower bounds and underestimates. Because profiling used bulk unsorted PBMCs, naive and antigen-experienced compartments could not be compared conclusively. Observed TCR beta diversity per million T cells fell roughly linearly with age, and a significant reduction was already apparent by age roughly 41. The percentage of naive T cells measured by flow cytometry correlated strongly with observed TCR beta diversity.

Receptors were amplified or captured by 5' RACE. The sequencer was an Illumina HiSeq 2500. A second PCR of about 6 to 11 cycles was performed with a sample-barcoded 5' primer and a J-beta primer mix. A template-switch 5' adaptor carrying 12 random nucleotides introduced a unique molecular identifier onto each TCR beta cDNA molecule. Each sample yielded at least 3 million CDR3-containing paired-end reads. All of the RNA was converted into first-strand cDNA using the Mint cDNA synthesis kit, with a TRBC-specific oligonucleotide serving as the primer. Following uracil-DNA glycosylase treatment, a first 18-cycle PCR with universal primers M1SS and BC2_uni_R was performed on all cDNA. In the source study's methods: Each sample was normalized by randomly selecting 1 million high-quality reads, each carrying a distinct molecular identifier. Reads sharing molecular identifiers were discarded rather than binned into consensus sequences. CDR3 identification, clonotype clustering and error correction used MiTCR with a Q25 quality threshold and the strictest error-elimination algorithm. A nonparametric unseen species model using Euler transformation provided a lower-bound estimate of total TCR beta diversity. Clones were called with MiXCR by TCRdb after fastp trimmed the public reads at Q25, and only in-frame beta chains were retained. Identical CDR3 proteins give one entry, which carries the most common genes and DNA. What appears here as the V and J calls and clone size reflects TCRdb's work, not the paper's. This sample has about 1.5 million distinct CDR3 sequences in its table, and 42% of those were observed once. Clones ranked in the top ten supply about 4% of the sample.

This clonotype was counted only a few times. The antigen it binds to is not known. Qualities for individual bases were not recorded, and no much larger clone is one base off. Including cysteine and phenylalanine, the CDR3 has 14 amino acids. Of all the DNA, just the CDR3 is kept, 42 bases in frame from base 1. Clipping removes 5 bases from V and 4 bases from J, with 7 as the unmatched junction base count. The donors were some 36 Caucasian individuals from Russia, aged roughly 6 to 95 years, who were systemically healthy. Each donor gave around 9.8 milliliters of peripheral blood, collected into EDTA-treated Vacutainer tubes. Ficoll-Paque density-gradient centrifugation was used to isolate PBMCs, with at least 6.5 million per sample. Trizol reagent was used to extract total RNA from the PBMCs, yielding at least 6 micrograms per sample. Naive CD45RAhigh/CD27high T cell percentages were measured by flow cytometry on a PBMC aliquot from every donor.

The receptor's source is a woman between 18 and 29 years old in good health. The sequenced sample was blood. This chain is built from TRBV12-3 or TRBV12-4 and TRBJ2-7; TRBD2 agrees with 8 junctional bases. The CDR3 loop reads CASSEYGTRYEQYF. The sequenced DNA is TGTGCCAGCAGTGAATACGGGACTAGATACGAGCAGTACTTC.